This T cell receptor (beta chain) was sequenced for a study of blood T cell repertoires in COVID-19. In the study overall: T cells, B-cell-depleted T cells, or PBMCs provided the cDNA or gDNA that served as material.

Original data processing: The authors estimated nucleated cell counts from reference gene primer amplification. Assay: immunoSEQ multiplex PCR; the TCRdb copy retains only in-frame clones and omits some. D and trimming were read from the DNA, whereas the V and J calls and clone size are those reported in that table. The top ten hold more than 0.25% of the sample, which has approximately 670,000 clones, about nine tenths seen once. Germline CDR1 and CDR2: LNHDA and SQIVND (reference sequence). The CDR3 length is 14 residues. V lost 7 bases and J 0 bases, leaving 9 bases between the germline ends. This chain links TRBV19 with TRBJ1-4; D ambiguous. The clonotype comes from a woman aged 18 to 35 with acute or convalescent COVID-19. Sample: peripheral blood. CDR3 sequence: CASTTSPTNEKLFF. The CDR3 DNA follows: TGTGCCAGTACCACATCCCCAACTAATGAAAAACTGTTTTTT.